This T cell receptor (beta chain) was captured by sequencing in a study of T-cell reconstitution after alpha-beta-depleted transplantation in children. This CDR3 region has 13 residues. Per the germline V gene, CDR1 is LNHDA and CDR2 is SQIVND (reference sequence). The ends were cut back, 3 bases at V and 4 bases at J, with 9 bases in the middle. A library of TCRbeta sequences, prepared with unique molecular identifiers, was generated. In TCRdb, the PCR reads were re-called with MiXCR into one record per CDR3 protein. The table lists about 640,000 distinct CDR3 sequences, 16% of them singletons. This TCR was recovered from a human donor who donated a stem cell graft to a child with acute myeloid leukemia. This chain links TRBV19 with TRBJ1-2; D is ambiguous. The sequencing here drew on PBMCs from the stem cell graft donor, taken from the stem cell graft. The DNA of the CDR3 is TGTGCCAGTAGTATGTTAGTCCCCTATGGCTACACCTTC. It codes for CASSMLVPYGYTF.